Below, 27 T cell receptor beta chains from the same sample are listed, as sequenced in a study of cytomegalovirus exposure and HLA in healthy donors (TCRdb year 2017). Libraries were made using the immunoSEQ multiplex PCR assay. The multiplex PCR relied on a mix of 60 forward primers for TCR Vbeta segments and 13 reverse primers for TCR Jbeta segments. In its TCRdb copy, this immuneACCESS table keeps in-frame sequences only and misses some clones. Where compared with another copy, unresolved V genes explain less than half of these, and the others have no known cause. This sample gives hundreds of thousands of clones in total; 70% to 90% of them show up just once. The top ten hold around 2.1% of the sample. Source material: PBMCs. These receptors originate from a woman between 18 and 30 years old in good health and CMV-seronegative.

Remarks on this clone: An end of the junction differs from the germline gene, which may be a read error. V is TRBV7-9 and J is TRBJ2-7, with D maybe TRBD1 (5 bases). Germline assignment: CDR1 SEHNR and CDR2 FQNEAQ (reference sequence). The length of the CDR3 is 16 residues. As DNA, the CDR3 is TGTTCCAGCAGCTCACGTATTTCAACAGGCGCCTACGAGCAGTACTTC. Amino acid sequence: CSSSSRISTGAYEQYF.

This chain connects TRBV9 to TRBJ2-7, with TRBD2 matching 14 bases. With V trimmed by 1 base and J by 5 bases, 2 bases remained unmatched. Per the germline V gene, CDR1 is SGDLS and CDR2 is YYNGEE. This CDR3 has 15 amino acids. The CDR3 nucleotides are TGTGCCAGCAGCGTATCGGGACTAGCGGGGGACGAGCAGTACTTC. Amino acids: CASSVSGLAGDEQYF.

The chain couples TRBV5-1 to TRBJ1-1; D remains unclear. V shed 7 bases and J shed 0 bases, with 10 bases lying between them. This CDR3 has 13 amino acids. Germline values: CDR1 SGHRS, CDR2 YFSETQ. This CDR3 is CASLRDLNTEAFF. CDR3 bases: TGCGCCAGCCTCCGCGATCTGAACACTGAAGCTTTCTTT.

In this sample, this clone turned up once. A read error may produce the germline difference seen at one junction end. The genes are TRBV5-1 and TRBJ2-7; 14 nucleotides agree with TRBD2. CDR1 SGHRS and CDR2 YFSETQ come from the germline V gene. The CDR3 has 17 residues. The CDR3, as DNA: TGCGCCGGCAGCTTGGGGGGACTAGCGGGGGATGTAGGCGAGCAGTACTTC. Protein: CAGSLGGLAGDVGEQYF.

This clone was detected only once. V is TRBV9 and J is TRBJ2-3, with D perhaps TRBD1 (5 bases). Germline CDR1 SGDLS, CDR2 YYNGEE. The CDR3 has 14 residues. Trimming removed 1 base from V and 0 bases from J, with 6 bases in between. This chain's CDR3 is CASSVQGSTDTQYF. For the CDR3, the DNA is TGTGCCAGCAGCGTACAGGGAAGCACAGATACGCAGTATTTT. Full variable domain (remainder filled in from reference TRBV9 and TRBJ2-3): DSGVTQTPKHLITATGQRVTLRCSPRSGDLSVYWYQQSLDQGLQFLIQYYNGEERAKGNILERFSAQQFPDLHSELNLSSLELGDSALYFCASSVQGSTDTQYFGPGTRLTVL.

This chain uses TRBV5-8 with TRBJ2-7; D may be TRBD1 (6 bases). Germline CDR1 SGHTS, CDR2 YDEGEE. Between the trimmed V and J ends, which lost 2 bases and 3 bases, there was a span of 12 bases. This CDR3 contains 14 residues. The CDR3 nucleotides read TGTGCCAGCAGCTTATGGACAGTCTACTACGAGCAGTACTTC. Translated, it gives CASSLWTVYYEQYF.

The table lists this clone with a count of one. The genes are TRBV7-9 and TRBJ2-1; D ambiguous. The CDR3 extends over 15 amino acids. CDR1 SEHNR and CDR2 FQNEAQ come from the germline V gene (reference sequence). Trimming shortened V by 3 bases and J by 6 bases, and 15 bases separated the two germline ends. The DNA of the CDR3 is TGTGCCAGCAGCTTTCCCCCCCGGGTAAGCAATGAGCAGTTCTTC. As protein: CASSFPPRVSNEQFF.

Worth noting for this clone: Compared with germline, one end of the junction differs, possibly owing to a read error. Other DNA sequences in this specimen translate into the identical CDR3. The chain has TRBV30 and TRBJ1-6, with 8 bases aligning to TRBD1. The CDR3 runs to 15 residues. Looked up from germline, CDR1 is GTSNPN and CDR2 is SVGIG (reference sequence). The CDR3 DNA sequence: TGTGCCTGGAGTTCGCTGGACAGGGATAATTCCCCCCTCCACTTT. Residues: CAWSSLDRDNSPLHF.

The rearrangement uses TRBV5-1 and TRBJ2-1; D ambiguous. V gave up 1 base and J gave up 0 bases, with 8 bases separating them. Germline CDR1 SGHRS, CDR2 YFSETQ. The CDR3 sequence is 15 residues long. CDR3 coding DNA: TGCGCCAGCAGCTTGACAGTTAACTCCTACAATGAGCAGTTCTTC. This gives the protein CASSLTVNSYNEQFF.

The V and J genes are TRBV14 and TRBJ1-2; D ambiguous. V dropped 4 bases and J dropped 0 bases, with 9 bases sitting between them. The CDR3 is 14 residues long. Looked up from germline, CDR1 is SGHDN and CDR2 is FVKESK. The CDR3 here is CASSRRRPNYGYTF. The CDR3 coding sequence is TGTGCCAGCAGCCGCAGGAGGCCTAACTATGGCTACACCTTC. Based on the CDR3 plus reference TRBV14 and TRBJ1-2, the full variable domain is EAGVTQFPSHSVIEKGQTVTLRCDPISGHDNLYWYRRVMGKEIKFLLHFVKESKQDESGMPNNRFLAERTGGTYSTLKVQPAELEDSGVYFCASSRRRPNYGYTFGSGTRLTVV.

This sequence joins TRBV6-5 and TRBJ1-2; the D is unclear. V gave up 2 bases and J gave up 7 bases, with 11 bases separating them. CDR3 length equals 13 residues. Germline V gives CDR1 MNHEY, CDR2 SVGAGI. The CDR3 loop reads CASSYPRSPGYTF. The CDR3 DNA sequence: TGTGCCAGCAGTTACCCGAGATCTCCTGGCTACACCTTC.

Worth noting for this clone: The final CDR3 position lacks the conserved phenylalanine or tryptophan, pointing to a likely read error. The rearrangement links TRBV13 to TRBJ1-1; tentative D call: TRBD1 (5 bases). The CDR3 loop spans 14 amino acids. In germline, CDR1 is PRHDT, CDR2 FYEKMQ (reference sequence). Between the trimmed V and J ends, which lost 2 bases and 3 bases, there was a span of 10 bases. CDR3 DNA sequence: TGTGCCAGCAGCTTAAGGGGCTGGGACACTGAAGCTTTCCTT. Protein product: CASSLRGWDTEAFL.

The chain employs TRBV11-2 and TRBJ2-7; 11 positions match TRBD2. The CDR3 covers 19 residues. Germline values: CDR1 SGHAT, CDR2 FQNNGV. J lost 9 bases, V lost 2 bases, and 21 bases had no gene match. The CDR3 sequence: CASSLKIYGTSGARSGQYF. CDR3 nucleotide sequence: TGTGCCAGCAGCTTAAAAATTTACGGGACTAGCGGAGCGCGCTCTGGGCAGTACTTC.

The V gene is TRBV7-3, the J gene TRBJ2-1; 8 nucleotides line up with TRBD1. Germline-derived CDR1 and CDR2 are SGHTA and FQGTGA. The CDR3 covers 15 residues. Trimming took 4 bases from V and 5 from J; bases not matched to a gene: 7. The CDR3 is CASSYTGQGNNEQFF. The CDR3 nucleotides are TGTGCCAGCAGCTACACCGGACAGGGAAACAATGAGCAGTTCTTC.

The chain joins TRBV4-1 to TRBJ1-1; the D gene is possibly TRBD1 (6 bases). CDR3 size: 15 residues. In germline, CDR1 is MGHRA, CDR2 YSYEKL. With 4 bases removed from V and 8 bases from J, the gap between germline ends came to 20 bases. CDR3 bases: TGCGCCAGCAGCCGCGACCCATGGTCAGGGGAAGAAGCTTTCTTT. It translates to CASSRDPWSGEEAFF.

This sequence joins TRBV30 and TRBJ1-2; D perhaps matches TRBD1 (5 bases). The CDR3 has 16 amino acids. The V gene's germline CDR1 is GTSNPN and CDR2 SVGIG (reference sequence). V was cut by 0 bases and J by 8 bases, with 22 bases left in between. The CDR3, as DNA: TGTGCCTGGAGTGTACTAAGGACTCAGGGCGGAGGGGGCTACACCTTC. The encoded protein is CAWSVLRTQGGGGYTF. Combining the CDR3 with reference TRBV30 and TRBJ1-2 gives the whole variable domain SQTIHQWPATLVQPVGSPLSLECTVEGTSNPNLYWYRQAAGRGLQLLFYSVGIGQISSEVPQNLSASRPQDRQFILSSKKLLLSDSGFYLCAWSVLRTQGGGGYTFGSGTRLTVV.

Details on this clone: Other DNA sequences in the same sample also yield this CDR3. The V and J genes are TRBV19 and TRBJ1-1, with D unclear. CDR1 and CDR2 from the germline V gene are LNHDA and SQIVND (reference sequence). The CDR3 covers 15 residues. Trimming shortened V by 5 bases and J by 1 base, and 14 bases separated the two germline ends. In DNA, the CDR3 is TGTGCCAGTAGTGGGCGGCGGGTAGGGAACACTGAAGCTTTCTTT. Its translation is CASSGRRVGNTEAFF.

This sequence joins TRBV27 and TRBJ2-7; 9 positions match TRBD1. Germline V gene sequence: CDR1 MNHEY, CDR2 SMNVEV (reference sequence). This CDR3 has 16 amino acids. The ends lost 5 bases at V and 1 base at J; junction bases unmatched: 9. The CDR3 region has the DNA TGTGCCAGCAGTCTGGCAAGGGACAGGGCGTCCTACGAGCAGTACTTC. It specifies CASSLARDRASYEQYF.

The chain recombines TRBV4-1 with TRBJ2-3; 7 bases fit TRBD2. The CDR3 totals 16 residues. The germline CDR1 and CDR2 sequences are MGHRA and YSYEKL. J was trimmed by 5 bases and V by 0 bases; bases with no gene match: 8. The CDR3: CASSQDHGGYVDTQYF. CDR3 in DNA: TGCGCCAGCAGCCAAGATCACGGGGGGTACGTAGATACGCAGTATTTT.

CDR3: CASTRSGMIDEQYF. In DNA, the CDR3 is TGTGCCAGCACCCGGTCAGGGATGATCGACGAGCAGTACTTC. This chain uses TRBV6-5 with TRBJ2-7; possibly TRBD1 for D (5 bases). Trimming took 7 bases from V and 5 from J, leaving 18 bases between them. Germline CDR1 reads MNHEY; CDR2 reads SVGAGI. The CDR3 extends over 14 amino acids.

The J gene is TRBJ1-1, the V gene TRBV5-6, with TRBD1 matching 9 bases. The CDR3 has 16 amino acids. Trimming cost V 4 bases and J 3 bases; bases outside gene matches: 10. CDR1 SGHDT and CDR2 YYEEEE come from the germline V gene. The DNA for the CDR3 is TGTGCCAGCAGCCTAGGGACAGGGTATGGTTACACTGAAGCTTTCTTT. Encoded protein: CASSLGTGYGYTEAFF.

This rearrangement joins TRBV6-1 to TRBJ2-7; a weak D match, TRBD1 (5 bases). Per germline, CDR1 MNHNS and CDR2 SASEGT. The V gene lost 6 bases and the J gene lost 2 bases, with 8 bases spanning the gap. The CDR3 covers 12 residues. The CDR3 sequence: CASRTQAYEQYF. The CDR3 nucleotides read TGTGCCAGCAGGACACAGGCCTACGAGCAGTACTTC.

J is TRBJ1-5 and V is TRBV6-6; a weak D match, TRBD1 (5 bases). The CDR3 is 13 amino acids. V lost 5 bases, J lost 3 bases, and 8 bases lay in between. Looked up from germline, CDR1 is MNHNY and CDR2 is SVGAGI (reference sequence). The CDR3, as DNA: TGTGCCAGCAGTAAACAGGCCAATCAGCCCCAGCATTTT. It codes for CASSKQANQPQHF.

V and J are TRBV12-2 and TRBJ1-6. TRBV12-2 is recorded as a pseudogene. The CDR3 is 15 residues long. Written as DNA, the CDR3 is TGTGCAAGTCGCTTGGGGGGAGGTAAGGGTTCACCCCTCCACTTT. The encoded protein is CASRLGGGKGSPLHF.

The chain employs TRBV13 and TRBJ2-3; 14 nucleotides align to TRBD2. Germline loops: CDR1 PRHDT, CDR2 FYEKMQ (reference sequence). CDR3 length: 17 residues. Trimming at V came to 5 bases and at J to 3 bases, leaving 7 bases not matched to a gene. CDR3 nucleotides: TGTGCCAGCAGCCCGACTAGCGGGGGGGCCGGGACAGATACGCAGTATTTT. Translating it yields CASSPTSGGAGTDTQYF.

The chain uses TRBV6-5 and TRBJ2-1, with D hard to call. Trimming left V 8 bases short and J 6 bases short, with 17 bases between. The germline CDR1 and CDR2 sequences are MNHEY and SVGAGI. This CDR3 contains 14 residues. CDR3 protein: CASARDNPSNEQFF. CDR3 DNA: TGTGCCAGCGCTCGAGATAACCCGAGCAATGAGCAGTTCTTC.

This chain links TRBV7-8 with TRBJ1-4; unclear D gene. V shed 3 bases and J shed 7 bases, with 9 bases lying between them. The CDR3 loop spans 13 amino acids. CDR1 is SGHVS, CDR2 FQNEAQ, per germline. The CDR3 nucleotides read TGTGCCAGCAGCTTGAAGCAGGTTGAAAAACTGTTTTTT. It translates to CASSLKQVEKLFF.